These 24 T cell receptor beta chains originate from one sample sequenced in a study of Ad26.COV2.S vaccination and SARS-CoV-2 variants. Sample treatment: 15 to 20 received Ad26.COV2.S at low or high dose, single or two shots; about five received placebo; per-sample allocation not given. Sampling was done on day 63 after the first vaccine or placebo injection. Produced via immunoSEQ multiplex PCR; TCRdb's table is partial and in-frame only. Among hundreds of thousands of clones listed, about 92% were seen once. The sample in question was peripheral blood, obtained in a trial of Ad26.COV2.S vaccine versus placebo. The receptors were sampled from a person between 18 and 59 years old who received the Ad26.COV2.S COVID-19 vaccine or a placebo.

V gene TRBV19 combines with J gene TRBJ2-5; TRBD2 aligns across 7 bases. There are 15 residues in the CDR3. V was pared by 10 bases and J by 2 bases, with 13 bases of the junction left unmatched. In germline, CDR1 is LNHDA, CDR2 SQIVND (reference sequence). CDR3 nucleotides: TGTGCCACTAGACTAGGCACGGGGGGACAAGAGACCCAGTACTTC. It encodes CATRLGTGGQETQYF.

In this sample, this clone turned up a few times. The chain uses TRBV7-2 and TRBJ1-1; D ambiguous. The CDR3 totals 13 residues. V was pared by 1 base and J by 1 base, with 4 bases between. Germline CDR1 and CDR2: SGHTA and FQGNSA. The CDR3 region is CASSLEQNTEAFF. In nucleotides, the CDR3 is TGTGCCAGCAGCTTAGAACAGAACACTGAAGCTTTCTTT.

The gene calls are TRBV27 and TRBJ2-7; D is ambiguous. CDR3 length: 15 amino acids. V dropped 2 bases and J dropped 0 bases, with 11 bases sitting between them. Germline-derived CDR1 and CDR2 are MNHEY and SMNVEV (reference sequence). DNA for the CDR3: TGTGCCAGCAGTTTACTGGTTGGACCCTCCTACGAGCAGTACTTC. Protein product: CASSLLVGPSYEQYF.

This rearrangement joins TRBV4-1 to TRBJ2-2, with no clear D. CDR1 and CDR2 (germline): MGHRA, YSYEKL. The CDR3 extends over 17 amino acids. Trimming stripped 0 bases from V and 4 bases from J, with 15 bases between. The CDR3 is CASSQDLGPPPTGELFF. The CDR3 DNA follows: TGCGCCAGCAGCCAAGACCTCGGGCCGCCGCCCACCGGGGAGCTGTTTTTT.

The chain employs TRBV6-6 and TRBJ1-2, with D unresolved. Trimming removed 6 bases at V and 0 bases at J, with 5 bases between. Germline CDR1 is MNHNY and CDR2 is SVGAGI (reference sequence). The length of the CDR3 is 12 residues. The CDR3 reads CASRTTNYGYTF. The CDR3 region has the DNA TGTGCCAGCAGGACAACTAACTATGGCTACACCTTC.

The V and J genes are TRBV18 and TRBJ2-5; D gene uncertain. Germline lookup yields CDR1 KGHSH and CDR2 LQKENI. The CDR3 sequence is 13 residues long. Trimming stripped 3 bases from V and 2 bases from J, with 7 bases between. This CDR3 is CASSPSLQETQYF. The CDR3 DNA sequence: TGTGCCAGCTCACCGTCGCTACAAGAGACCCAGTACTTC.

The chain carries TRBV5-1 and TRBJ2-7; 8 bases fit TRBD1. Germline CDR1 is SGHRS and CDR2 is YFSETQ. V lost 5 bases to trimming and J lost 2 bases; unmatched junction nucleotides: 9. The CDR3 is 15 amino acids. The CDR3 sequence: CASRPDRVGPYEQYF. The CDR3 nucleotides are TGCGCCAGCAGGCCGGACAGGGTTGGGCCCTACGAGCAGTACTTC.

The chain recombines TRBV5-6 with TRBJ2-2; TRBD2 matches 7 bases. Germline V gene lookup returns CDR1 SGHDT and CDR2 YYEEEE. This CDR3 has 15 residues. Germline trimming cut 6 bases from V and 3 bases from J; bases unmatched to any gene: 8. CDR3 loop: CASNSGGLYTGELFF. The CDR3 nucleotides read TGTGCCAGCAACTCCGGGGGGTTGTACACCGGGGAGCTGTTTTTT.

The chain couples TRBV19 to TRBJ2-1, with D unresolved. V lost 3 bases, J lost 2 bases, and 20 bases lay in between. The CDR3 sequence is 18 residues long. CDR1 and CDR2 (germline): LNHDA, SQIVND (reference sequence). The CDR3 nucleotides read TGTGCCAGTAGTATTGACGTCCTCAACCCCCAAACCTACAATGAGCAGTTCTTC. Amino acids: CASSIDVLNPQTYNEQFF.

The CDR3 nucleotides read TGTGCCAGCAGCTCCGGGACAGGGGACGGCTACACCTTC. As protein: CASSSGTGDGYTF. The rearrangement uses TRBV7-2 and TRBJ1-2; 10 bases match TRBD1. Germline loops: CDR1 SGHTA, CDR2 FQGNSA. The CDR3 extends over 13 amino acids. Trimming at V came to 4 bases and at J to 8 bases, leaving 4 bases not matched to a gene.

The chain combines TRBV28 with TRBJ2-7; perhaps TRBD2 as D (6 bases). V was trimmed by 5 bases and J by 5 bases, leaving 13 bases between them. Per the germline V gene, CDR1 is MDHEN and CDR2 is SYDVKM. This CDR3 is 13 amino acids long. The CDR3 region has the DNA TGTGCCAGCAGTCTGCCGGGGGAGGACGAGCAGTACTTC. Amino acid sequence: CASSLPGEDEQYF.

This sequence joins TRBV7-2 and TRBJ2-5; TRBD2 matches 16 bases. Trimming took 5 bases from V and 1 from J; bases not matched to a gene: 7. The CDR3 has 18 amino acids. Germline-derived CDR1 and CDR2 are SGHTA and FQGNSA. CDR3 in amino acids: CASSLGTSGGAVQETQYF. CDR3 bases: TGTGCCAGCAGCCTAGGGACTAGCGGGGGGGCAGTCCAAGAGACCCAGTACTTC.

V gene TRBV5-1 combines with J gene TRBJ1-1; D remains unclear. The germline CDR1 and CDR2 sequences are SGHRS and YFSETQ. The CDR3 sequence is 13 residues long. V dropped 5 bases and J dropped 1 base, with 9 bases sitting between them. The CDR3 protein is CASSSTGNTEAFF. In DNA, the CDR3 is TGCGCCAGCAGTTCAACGGGGAACACTGAAGCTTTCTTT.

The chain uses TRBV4-3 and TRBJ2-2, with D tentatively TRBD1 or TRBD2 (6 bases each). V was clipped by 2 bases and J by 5 bases, with 21 bases between them. Germline V gene sequence: CDR1 LGHNA, CDR2 YSLEER. The CDR3 contains 18 residues. The CDR3: CASSQLPRGQYGTGELFF. In DNA, the CDR3 is TGCGCCAGCAGCCAATTACCTCGGGGGCAATACGGGACCGGGGAGCTGTTTTTT.

The J gene is TRBJ2-7, the V gene TRBV11-3; D is possibly TRBD1 (6 bases). CDR1 and CDR2 from the germline V gene are SGHNT and YENEEA. The CDR3 covers 13 residues. The V end lost 1 base, the J end lost 5 bases, and 9 bases lay between the germline ends. The chain's CDR3 is CASSLGAGDEQYF. Here the CDR3 DNA reads TGTGCCAGCAGCTTAGGGGCAGGGGACGAGCAGTACTTC.

J is TRBJ2-7 and V is TRBV20-1, with D possibly being TRBD1 or TRBD2 (5 bases each). V dropped 3 bases and J dropped 3 bases, with 9 bases sitting between them. This CDR3 region has 12 residues. The V gene's germline CDR1 is DFQATT and CDR2 SNEGSKA (reference sequence). DNA of the CDR3: TGCAGTGCTAGTGGGACCAACTACGAGCAGTACTTC. The encoded protein is CSASGTNYEQYF.

The V and J genes are TRBV9 and TRBJ1-1; 9 bases are a match to TRBD1. Unmatched junction bases numbered 4, after V lost 4 bases and J lost 0 bases. The CDR3 has 15 amino acids. CDR1 is SGDLS and CDR2 is YYNGEE in the germline V gene. The CDR3 region is CASSKTGGLNTEAFF. The CDR3 nucleotides are TGTGCCAGCAGCAAAACAGGGGGCCTGAACACTGAAGCTTTCTTT.

The chain recombines TRBV21-1 with TRBJ2-5. TRBV21-1 is an annotated pseudogene. This CDR3 is built from 13 residues. In DNA form, the CDR3 reads TGTGCCAGCAGCAAAGAAACCAAAGAGACCCAGTACTTC. It specifies CASSKETKETQYF.

The CDR3 reads CSVDPSGGRADTQYF. CDR3 coding DNA: TGCAGCGTTGATCCGTCGGGGGGGCGGGCAGATACGCAGTATTTT. The gene calls are TRBV29-1 and TRBJ2-3; TRBD2 matches 8 bases. The germline V gene has CDR1 SQVTM and CDR2 ANQGSEA. Trimming cost V 3 bases and J 4 bases; bases outside gene matches: 9. The CDR3 is 15 amino acids.

This chain joins TRBV7-2 and TRBJ1-4, with 7 bases lining up with TRBD1. This CDR3 is built from 15 residues. V lost 4 bases and J lost 4; bases outside the gene matches: 6. CDR1 and CDR2 from the germline V gene are SGHTA and FQGNSA. CDR3 coding DNA: TGTGCCAGCAGCTGGGCGACAGGGCTTAATGAAAAACTGTTTTTT. Its protein product is CASSWATGLNEKLFF.

This chain uses TRBV2 with TRBJ1-3, with D perhaps matching TRBD1 (6 bases). The ends were cut back, 5 bases at V and 5 bases at J, with 13 bases in the middle. Germline CDR1 is SNHLY and CDR2 is FYNNEI. The CDR3 runs to 14 residues. The CDR3 DNA sequence: TGTGCCAGCAGTCCCCTGGGGGACAGAAACACCATATATTTT. Its protein product is CASSPLGDRNTIYF.

V is TRBV4-3 and J is TRBJ2-7, with TRBD2 as a possible D gene (6 bases). CDR1 is LGHNA and CDR2 is YSLEER in the germline V gene. This CDR3 has 15 residues. Trimming removed 0 bases at V and 3 bases at J, with 12 bases between. In nucleotides, the CDR3 is TGCGCCAGCAGCCAAGATGGGGGACTGATCTACGAGCAGTACTTC. Protein sequence: CASSQDGGLIYEQYF.

The chain employs TRBV19 and TRBJ1-4; 9 nucleotides match TRBD1. The CDR3 loop spans 15 amino acids. V gave up 5 bases and J gave up 6 bases; unmatched junction bases: 7. Germline V gene data show CDR1 as LNHDA and CDR2 as SQIVND (reference sequence). Here the CDR3 DNA reads TGTGCCAGTAGTCTAGTCGGGACAGGGTATGAAAAACTGTTTTTT. Translation gives CASSLVGTGYEKLFF.

The chain employs TRBV5-6 and TRBJ1-1, with 7 nucleotides matching TRBD1. Trimming took 2 bases from V and 1 from J; bases not matched to a gene: 8. CDR3 length equals 16 residues. CDR1 and CDR2 (germline): SGHDT, YYEEEE. The CDR3 DNA reads TGTGCCAGCAGCTTACACCTGGGACAGACGAACACTGAAGCTTTCTTT. Encoded protein: CASSLHLGQTNTEAFF.